This T cell receptor beta chain was sequenced during a study of blood T cell repertoires in COVID-19. The CDR3 sequence is 15 residues long. Trimming removed 4 bases at V and 2 bases at J, with 14 bases between. The germline gives CDR1 LGHDT, CDR2 YNNKEL (reference sequence). TCRdb keeps only in-frame clones here, not all; method: immunoSEQ multiplex PCR. The sample comprises 300,000 to 400,000 clones, about 86% of which are singletons, and about 7.6% rests with the top ten. Sequenced: peripheral blood. The receptor comes from a woman aged 60-75 years with COVID-19, enrolled during active disease. The chain couples TRBV3-1 (or the pseudogene TRBV3-2) to TRBJ1-2; weak D call: TRBD1 (5 bases). The CDR3 region has the DNA TGTGCCAGCAGCCCATGGGGGGAGGTAAACTATGGCTACACCTTC. It translates to CASSPWGEVNYGYTF.